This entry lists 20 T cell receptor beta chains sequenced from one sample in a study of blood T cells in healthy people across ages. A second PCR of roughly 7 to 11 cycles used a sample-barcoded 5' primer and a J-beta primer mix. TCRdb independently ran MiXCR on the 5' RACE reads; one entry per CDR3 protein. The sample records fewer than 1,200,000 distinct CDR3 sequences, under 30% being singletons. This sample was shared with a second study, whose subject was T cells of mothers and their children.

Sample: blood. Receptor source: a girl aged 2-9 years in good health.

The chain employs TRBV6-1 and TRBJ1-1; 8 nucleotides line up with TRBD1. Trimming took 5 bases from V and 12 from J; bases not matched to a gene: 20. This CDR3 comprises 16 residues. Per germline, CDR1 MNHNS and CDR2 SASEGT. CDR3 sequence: CASSPFLGQGTRETFF. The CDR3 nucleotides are TGTGCCAGCAGTCCTTTCCTTGGACAGGGAACGCGTGAGACTTTCTTT.

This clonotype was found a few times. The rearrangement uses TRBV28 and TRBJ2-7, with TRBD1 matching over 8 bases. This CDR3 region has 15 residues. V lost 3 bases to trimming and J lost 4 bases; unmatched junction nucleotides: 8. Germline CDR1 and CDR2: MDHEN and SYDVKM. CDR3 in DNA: TGTGCCAGCAGTTTCCCGGACAGGGCCAGATACGAGCAGTACTTC. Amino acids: CASSFPDRARYEQYF.

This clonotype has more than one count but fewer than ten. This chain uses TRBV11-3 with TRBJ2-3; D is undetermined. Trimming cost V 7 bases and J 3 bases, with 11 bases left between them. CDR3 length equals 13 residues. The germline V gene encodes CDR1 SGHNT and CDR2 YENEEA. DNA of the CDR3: TGTGCCAGCAATGTCCGAGGAACAGATACGCAGTATTTT. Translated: CASNVRGTDTQYF.

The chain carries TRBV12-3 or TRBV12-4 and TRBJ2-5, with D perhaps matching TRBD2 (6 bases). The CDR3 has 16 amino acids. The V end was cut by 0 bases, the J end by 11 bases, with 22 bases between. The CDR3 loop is CASSLAGQGLGGEQYF. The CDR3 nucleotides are TGTGCCAGCAGTTTAGCGGGGCAGGGACTGGGGGGAGAGCAGTACTTC.

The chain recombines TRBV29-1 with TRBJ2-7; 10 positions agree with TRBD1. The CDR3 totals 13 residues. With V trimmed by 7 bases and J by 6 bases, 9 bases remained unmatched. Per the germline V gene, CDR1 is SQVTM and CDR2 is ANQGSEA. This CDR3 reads CSAQRQGAVEQYF. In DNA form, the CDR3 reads TGCAGCGCCCAACGACAGGGGGCTGTCGAGCAGTACTTC.

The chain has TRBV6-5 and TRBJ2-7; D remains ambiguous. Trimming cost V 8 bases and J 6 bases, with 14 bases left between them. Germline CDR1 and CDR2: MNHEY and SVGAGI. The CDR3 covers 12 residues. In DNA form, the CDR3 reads TGTGCCAGCCGTACCAATTCGGCCGAGCAGTACTTC. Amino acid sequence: CASRTNSAEQYF.

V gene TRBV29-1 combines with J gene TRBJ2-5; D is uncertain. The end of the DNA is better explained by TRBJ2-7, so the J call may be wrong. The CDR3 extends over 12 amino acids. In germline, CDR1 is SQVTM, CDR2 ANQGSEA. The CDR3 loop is CSVEGQPDEQYF. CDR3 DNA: TGCAGCGTTGAAGGTCAACCTGACGAGCAGTACTTC.

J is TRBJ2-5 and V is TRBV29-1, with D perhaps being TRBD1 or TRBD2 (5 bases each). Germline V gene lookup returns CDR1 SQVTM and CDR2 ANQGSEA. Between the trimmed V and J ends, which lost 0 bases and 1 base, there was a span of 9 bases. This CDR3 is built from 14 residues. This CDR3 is CSVEDRDAQETQYF. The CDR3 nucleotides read TGCAGCGTTGAAGACCGGGACGCCCAAGAGACCCAGTACTTC.

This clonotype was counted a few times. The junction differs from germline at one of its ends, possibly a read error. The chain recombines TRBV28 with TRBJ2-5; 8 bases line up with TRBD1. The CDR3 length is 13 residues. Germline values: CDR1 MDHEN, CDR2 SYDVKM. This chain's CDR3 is CASRLTPGTGEDF. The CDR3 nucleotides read TGTGCCAGCAGACTAACCCCCGGGACAGGAGAGGACTTC.

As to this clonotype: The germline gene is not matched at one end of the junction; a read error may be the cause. DNA of the CDR3: TGCCCCCACCATTACCAGTCCGGGTTGGCCCAGTACTTC. Protein product: CPHHYQSGLAQYF. This chain uses TRBV7-9 with TRBJ2-5; D not certain. This CDR3 is 13 amino acids long. Germline values: CDR1 SEHNR, CDR2 FQNEAQ (reference sequence).

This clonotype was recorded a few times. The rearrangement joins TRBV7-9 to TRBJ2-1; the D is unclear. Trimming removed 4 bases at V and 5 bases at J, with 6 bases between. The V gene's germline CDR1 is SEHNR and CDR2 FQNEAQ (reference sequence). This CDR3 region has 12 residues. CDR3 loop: CASSWWDNEQFF. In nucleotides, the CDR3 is TGTGCCAGCAGCTGGTGGGACAATGAGCAGTTCTTC. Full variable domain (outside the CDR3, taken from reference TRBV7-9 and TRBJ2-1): DTGVSQNPRHKITKRGQNVTFRCDPISEHNRLYWYRQTLGQGPEFLTYFQNEAQLEKSRLLSDRFSAERPKGSFSTLEIQRTEQGDSAMYLCASSWWDNEQFFGPGTRLTVL.

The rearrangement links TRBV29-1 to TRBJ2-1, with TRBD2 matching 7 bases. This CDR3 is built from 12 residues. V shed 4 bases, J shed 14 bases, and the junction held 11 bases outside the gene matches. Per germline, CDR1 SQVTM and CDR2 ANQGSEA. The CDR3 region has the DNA TGCAGCGTTGTTAATGATAAGGCGGGGGAGTTCTTC. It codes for CSVVNDKAGEFF.

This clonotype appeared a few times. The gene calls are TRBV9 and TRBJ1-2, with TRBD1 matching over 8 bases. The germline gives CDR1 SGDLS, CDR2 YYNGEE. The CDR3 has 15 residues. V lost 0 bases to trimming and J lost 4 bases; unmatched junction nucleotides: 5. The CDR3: CASSVGTGGIYGYTF. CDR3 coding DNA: TGTGCCAGCAGCGTAGGAACAGGGGGTATCTATGGCTACACCTTC.

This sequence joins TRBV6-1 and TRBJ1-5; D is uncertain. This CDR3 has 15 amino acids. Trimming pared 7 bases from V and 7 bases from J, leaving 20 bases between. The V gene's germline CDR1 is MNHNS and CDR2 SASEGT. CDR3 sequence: CASTKTDGLGQPQHF. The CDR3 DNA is TGTGCCAGCACCAAGACCGACGGGCTCGGCCAGCCCCAGCATTTT.

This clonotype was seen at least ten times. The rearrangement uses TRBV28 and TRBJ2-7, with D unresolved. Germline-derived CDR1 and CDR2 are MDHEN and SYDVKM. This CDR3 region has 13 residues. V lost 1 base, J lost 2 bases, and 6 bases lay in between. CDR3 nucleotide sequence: TGTGCCAGCAGTTTATCCTCAGCCTACGAGCAGTACTTC. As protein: CASSLSSAYEQYF.

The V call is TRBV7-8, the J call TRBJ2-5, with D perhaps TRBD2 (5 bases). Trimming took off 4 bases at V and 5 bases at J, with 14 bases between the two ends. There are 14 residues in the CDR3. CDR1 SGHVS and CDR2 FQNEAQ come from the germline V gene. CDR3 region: CASSSVGSPETQYF. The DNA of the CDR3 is TGTGCCAGCAGCTCAGTGGGGAGCCCGGAGACCCAGTACTTC.

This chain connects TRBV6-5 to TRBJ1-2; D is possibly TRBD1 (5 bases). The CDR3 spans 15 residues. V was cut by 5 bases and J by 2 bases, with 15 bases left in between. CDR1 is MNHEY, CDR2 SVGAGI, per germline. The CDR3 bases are TGTGCCAGCAGTCCCTTTAAAGGGGCCAACTATGGCTACACCTTC. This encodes CASSPFKGANYGYTF.

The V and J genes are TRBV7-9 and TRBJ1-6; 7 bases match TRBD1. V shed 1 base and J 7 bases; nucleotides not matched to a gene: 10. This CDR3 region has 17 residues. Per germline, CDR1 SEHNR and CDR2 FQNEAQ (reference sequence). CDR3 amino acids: CASSLEFDRAWNSPLHF. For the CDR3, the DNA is TGTGCCAGCAGCTTAGAATTCGACAGGGCTTGGAATTCACCCCTCCACTTT. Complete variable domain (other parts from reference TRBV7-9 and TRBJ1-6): DTGVSQNPRHKITKRGQNVTFRCDPISEHNRLYWYRQTLGQGPEFLTYFQNEAQLEKSRLLSDRFSAERPKGSFSTLEIQRTEQGDSAMYLCASSLEFDRAWNSPLHFGNGTRLTVT.

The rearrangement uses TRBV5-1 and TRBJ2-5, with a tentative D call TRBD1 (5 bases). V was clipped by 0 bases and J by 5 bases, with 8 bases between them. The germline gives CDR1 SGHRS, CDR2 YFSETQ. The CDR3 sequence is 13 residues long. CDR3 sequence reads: CASSLEGVETQYF. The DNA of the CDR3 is TGCGCCAGCAGCTTGGAAGGGGTGGAGACCCAGTACTTC.

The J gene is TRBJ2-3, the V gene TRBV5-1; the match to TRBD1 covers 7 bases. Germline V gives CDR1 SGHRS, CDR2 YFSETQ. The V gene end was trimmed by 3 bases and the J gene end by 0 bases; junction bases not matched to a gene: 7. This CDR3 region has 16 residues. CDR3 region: CASSSRGSSSTDTQYF. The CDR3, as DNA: TGCGCCAGCAGCTCCAGGGGGAGTAGTAGCACAGATACGCAGTATTTT.